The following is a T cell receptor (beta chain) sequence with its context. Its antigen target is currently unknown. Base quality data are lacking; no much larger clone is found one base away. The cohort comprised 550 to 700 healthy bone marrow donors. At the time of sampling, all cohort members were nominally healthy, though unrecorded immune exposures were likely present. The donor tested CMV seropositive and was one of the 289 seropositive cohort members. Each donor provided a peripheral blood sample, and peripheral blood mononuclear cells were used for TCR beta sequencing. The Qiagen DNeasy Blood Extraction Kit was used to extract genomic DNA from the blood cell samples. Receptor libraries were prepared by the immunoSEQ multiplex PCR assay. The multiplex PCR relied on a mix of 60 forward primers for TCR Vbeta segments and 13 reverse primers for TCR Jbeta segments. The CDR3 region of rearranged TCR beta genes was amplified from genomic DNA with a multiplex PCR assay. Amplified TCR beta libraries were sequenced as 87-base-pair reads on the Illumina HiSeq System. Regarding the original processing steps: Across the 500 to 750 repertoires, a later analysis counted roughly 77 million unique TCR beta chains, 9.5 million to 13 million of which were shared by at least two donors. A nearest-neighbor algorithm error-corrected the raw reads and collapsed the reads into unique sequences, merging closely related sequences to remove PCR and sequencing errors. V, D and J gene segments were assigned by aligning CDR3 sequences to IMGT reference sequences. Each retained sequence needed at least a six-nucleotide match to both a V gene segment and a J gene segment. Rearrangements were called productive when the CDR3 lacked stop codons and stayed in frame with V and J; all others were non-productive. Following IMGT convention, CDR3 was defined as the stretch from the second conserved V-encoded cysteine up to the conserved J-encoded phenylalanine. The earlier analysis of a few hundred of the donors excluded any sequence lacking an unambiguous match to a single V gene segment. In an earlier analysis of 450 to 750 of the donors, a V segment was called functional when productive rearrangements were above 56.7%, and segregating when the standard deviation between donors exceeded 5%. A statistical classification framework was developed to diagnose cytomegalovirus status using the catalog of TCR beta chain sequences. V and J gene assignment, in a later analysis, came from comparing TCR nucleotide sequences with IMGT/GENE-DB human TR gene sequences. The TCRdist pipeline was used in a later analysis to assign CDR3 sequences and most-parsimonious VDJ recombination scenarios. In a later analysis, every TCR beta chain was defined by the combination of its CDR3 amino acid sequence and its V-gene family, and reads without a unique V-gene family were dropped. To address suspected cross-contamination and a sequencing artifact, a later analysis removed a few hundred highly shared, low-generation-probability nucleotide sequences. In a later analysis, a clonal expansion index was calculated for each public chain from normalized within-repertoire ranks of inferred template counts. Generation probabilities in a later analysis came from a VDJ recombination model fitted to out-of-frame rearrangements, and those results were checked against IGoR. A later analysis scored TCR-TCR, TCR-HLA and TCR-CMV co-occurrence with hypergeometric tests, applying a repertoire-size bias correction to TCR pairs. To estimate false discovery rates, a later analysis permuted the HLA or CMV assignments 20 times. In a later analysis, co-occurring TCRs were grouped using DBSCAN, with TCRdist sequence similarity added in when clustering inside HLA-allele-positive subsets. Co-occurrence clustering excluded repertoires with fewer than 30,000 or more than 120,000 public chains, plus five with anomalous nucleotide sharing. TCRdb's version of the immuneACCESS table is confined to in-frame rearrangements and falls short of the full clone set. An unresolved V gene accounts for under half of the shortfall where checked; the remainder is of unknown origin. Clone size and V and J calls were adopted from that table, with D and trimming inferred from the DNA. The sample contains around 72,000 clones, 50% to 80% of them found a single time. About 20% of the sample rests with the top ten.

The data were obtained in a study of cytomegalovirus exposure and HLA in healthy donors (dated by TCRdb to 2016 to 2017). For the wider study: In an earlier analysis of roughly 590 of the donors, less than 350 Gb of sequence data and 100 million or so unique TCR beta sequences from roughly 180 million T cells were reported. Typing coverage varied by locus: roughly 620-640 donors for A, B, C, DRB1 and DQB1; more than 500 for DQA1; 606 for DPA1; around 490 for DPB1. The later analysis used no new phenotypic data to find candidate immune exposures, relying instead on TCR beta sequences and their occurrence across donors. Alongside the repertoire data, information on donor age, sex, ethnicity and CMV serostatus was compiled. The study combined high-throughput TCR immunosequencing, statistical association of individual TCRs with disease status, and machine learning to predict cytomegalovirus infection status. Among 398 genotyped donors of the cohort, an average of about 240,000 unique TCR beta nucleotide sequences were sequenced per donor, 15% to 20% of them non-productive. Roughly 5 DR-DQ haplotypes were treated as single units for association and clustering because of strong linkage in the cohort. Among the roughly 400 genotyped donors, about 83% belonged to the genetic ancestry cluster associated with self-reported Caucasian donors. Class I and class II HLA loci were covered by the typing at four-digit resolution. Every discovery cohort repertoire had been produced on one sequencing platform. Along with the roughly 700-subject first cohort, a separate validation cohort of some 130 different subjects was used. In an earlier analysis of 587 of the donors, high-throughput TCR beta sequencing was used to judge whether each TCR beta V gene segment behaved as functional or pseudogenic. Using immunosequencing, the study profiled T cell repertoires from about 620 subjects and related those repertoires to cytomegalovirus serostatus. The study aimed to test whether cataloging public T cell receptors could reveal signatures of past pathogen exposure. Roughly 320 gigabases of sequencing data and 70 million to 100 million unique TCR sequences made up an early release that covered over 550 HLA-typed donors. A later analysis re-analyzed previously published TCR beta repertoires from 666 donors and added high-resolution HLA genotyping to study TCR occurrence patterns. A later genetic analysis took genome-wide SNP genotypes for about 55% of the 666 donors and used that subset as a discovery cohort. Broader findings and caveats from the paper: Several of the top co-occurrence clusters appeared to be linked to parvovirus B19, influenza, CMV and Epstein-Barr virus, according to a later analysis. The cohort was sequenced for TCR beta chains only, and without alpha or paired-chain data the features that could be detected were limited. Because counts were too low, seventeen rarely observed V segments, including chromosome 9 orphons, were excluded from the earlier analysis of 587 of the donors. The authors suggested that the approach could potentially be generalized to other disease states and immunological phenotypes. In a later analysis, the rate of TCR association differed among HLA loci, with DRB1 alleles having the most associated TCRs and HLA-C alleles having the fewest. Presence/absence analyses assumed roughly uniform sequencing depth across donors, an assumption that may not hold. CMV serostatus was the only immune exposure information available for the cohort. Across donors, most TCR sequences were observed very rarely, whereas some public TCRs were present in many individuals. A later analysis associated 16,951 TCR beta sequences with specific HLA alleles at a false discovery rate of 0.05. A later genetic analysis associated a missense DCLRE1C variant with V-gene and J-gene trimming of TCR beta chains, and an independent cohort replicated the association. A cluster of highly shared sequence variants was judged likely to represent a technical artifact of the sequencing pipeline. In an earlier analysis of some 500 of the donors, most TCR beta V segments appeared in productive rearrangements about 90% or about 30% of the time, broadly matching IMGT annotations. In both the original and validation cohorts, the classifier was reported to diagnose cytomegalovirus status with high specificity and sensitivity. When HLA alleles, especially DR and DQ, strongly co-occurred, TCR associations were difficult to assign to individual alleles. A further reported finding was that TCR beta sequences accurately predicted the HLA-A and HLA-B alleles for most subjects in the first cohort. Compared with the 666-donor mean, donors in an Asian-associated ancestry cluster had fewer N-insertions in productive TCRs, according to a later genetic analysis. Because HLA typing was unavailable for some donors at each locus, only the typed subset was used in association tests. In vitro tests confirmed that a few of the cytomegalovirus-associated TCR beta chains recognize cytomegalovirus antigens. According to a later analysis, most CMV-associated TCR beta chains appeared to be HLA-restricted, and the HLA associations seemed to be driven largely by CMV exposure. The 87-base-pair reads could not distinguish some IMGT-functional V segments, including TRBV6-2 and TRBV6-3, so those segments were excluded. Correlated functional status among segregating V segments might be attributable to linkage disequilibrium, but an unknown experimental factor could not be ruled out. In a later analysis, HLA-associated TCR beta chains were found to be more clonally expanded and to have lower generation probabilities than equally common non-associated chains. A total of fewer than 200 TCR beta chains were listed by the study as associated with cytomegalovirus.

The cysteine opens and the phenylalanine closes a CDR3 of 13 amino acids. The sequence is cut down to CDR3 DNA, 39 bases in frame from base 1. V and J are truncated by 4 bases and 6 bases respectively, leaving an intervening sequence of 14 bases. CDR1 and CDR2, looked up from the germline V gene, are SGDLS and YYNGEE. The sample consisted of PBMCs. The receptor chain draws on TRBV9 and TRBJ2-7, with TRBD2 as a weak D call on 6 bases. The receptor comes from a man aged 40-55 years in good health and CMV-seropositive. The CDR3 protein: CASSFQEGGEQYF. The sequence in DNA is TGTGCCAGCAGCTTCCAGGAGGGAGGCGAGCAGTACTTC.